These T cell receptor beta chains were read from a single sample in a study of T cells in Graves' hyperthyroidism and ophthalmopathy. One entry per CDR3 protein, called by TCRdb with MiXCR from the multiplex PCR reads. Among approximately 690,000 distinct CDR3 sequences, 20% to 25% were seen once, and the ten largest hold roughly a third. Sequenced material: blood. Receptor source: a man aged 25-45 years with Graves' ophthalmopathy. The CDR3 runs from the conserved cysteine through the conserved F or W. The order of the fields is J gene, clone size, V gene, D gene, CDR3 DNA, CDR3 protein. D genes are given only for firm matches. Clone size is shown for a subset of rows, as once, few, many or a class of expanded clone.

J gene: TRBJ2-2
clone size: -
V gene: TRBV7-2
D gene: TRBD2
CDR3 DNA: TGTGCCAGCAGCTTCGGGACTAGCGGACCGGAGGAGCTGTTTTTT
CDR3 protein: CASSFGTSGPEELFF

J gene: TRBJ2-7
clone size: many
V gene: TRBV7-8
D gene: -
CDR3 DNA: TGTGCCAGCAGCTTAGTGGGAGAGGGGTTAGGCGAGCAGTACTTC
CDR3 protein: CASSLVGEGLGEQYF

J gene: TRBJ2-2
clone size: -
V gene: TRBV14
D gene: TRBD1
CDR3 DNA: TGTGCCAGCAGCCAAGTTAGACAGGGGAGAAACACCGGGGAGCTGTTTTTT
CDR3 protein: CASSQVRQGRNTGELFF

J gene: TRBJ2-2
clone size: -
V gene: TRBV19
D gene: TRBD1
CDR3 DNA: TGTGCCAGTGCCGGGGGACAGGACTACACCGGGGAGCTGTTTTTT
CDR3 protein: CASAGGQDYTGELFF

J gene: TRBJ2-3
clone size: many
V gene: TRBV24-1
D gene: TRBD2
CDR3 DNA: TGTGCCACCAGTGATCCCGGACTAGCGGGAGGGATGGATACGCAGTATTTT
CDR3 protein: CATSDPGLAGGMDTQYF

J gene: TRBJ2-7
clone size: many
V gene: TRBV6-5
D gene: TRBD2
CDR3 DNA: TGTGCCAGCAGGATATCGGCGGGACTAGCGGAGTACGAGCAGTACTTC
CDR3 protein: CASRISAGLAEYEQYF

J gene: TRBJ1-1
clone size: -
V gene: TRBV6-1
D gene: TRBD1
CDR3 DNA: TGTGCCAGCAAACCGGGACAGGGCCCCGGGGCTTTCTTT
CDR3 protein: CASKPGQGPGAFF

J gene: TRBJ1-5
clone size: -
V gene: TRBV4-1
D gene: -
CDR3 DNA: TGCGCCAGCAGCCAAGGGGTGGAATATCAGCCCCAGCATTTT
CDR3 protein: CASSQGVEYQPQHF

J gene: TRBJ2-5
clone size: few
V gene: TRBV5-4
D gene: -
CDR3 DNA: TGTGCCAGCAGCCCCCCGTACGAGGAGACCCAGTACTTC
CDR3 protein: CASSPPYEETQYF

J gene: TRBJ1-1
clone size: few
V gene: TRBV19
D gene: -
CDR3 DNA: TGTGCCAGTAGTGACGGTTACACTGAAGCTTTCTTT
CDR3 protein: CASSDGYTEAFF

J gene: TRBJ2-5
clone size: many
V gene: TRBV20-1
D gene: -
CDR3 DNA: TGCAGTGCTAGAGTGGCGGGGCAAGAGACCCAGTACTTC
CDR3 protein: CSARVAGQETQYF

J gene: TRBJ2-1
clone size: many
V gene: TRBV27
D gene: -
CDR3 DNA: TGTGCCAGCAGTCCCTTGCGGGTGGCCCTGAGGAATGAGCAGTTCTTC
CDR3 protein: CASSPLRVALRNEQFF

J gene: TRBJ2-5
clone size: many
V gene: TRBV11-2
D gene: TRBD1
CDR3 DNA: TGTGCCAGCAGCTTACATCCCCGACAGGGGGCAGGAGAGACCCAGTACTTC
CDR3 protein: CASSLHPRQGAGETQYF

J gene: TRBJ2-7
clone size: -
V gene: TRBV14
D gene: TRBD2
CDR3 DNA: TGTGCCAGCAGCAAAGGGACTAGCAGTTCCTACGAGCAGTACTTC
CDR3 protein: CASSKGTSSSYEQYF

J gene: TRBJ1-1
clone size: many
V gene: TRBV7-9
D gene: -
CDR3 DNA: TGTGCCAGCAGCCACTGGGCTGGCACTGAAGCTTTCTTT
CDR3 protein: CASSHWAGTEAFF

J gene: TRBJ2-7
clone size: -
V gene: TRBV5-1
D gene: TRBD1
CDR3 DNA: TGCGCCAGCAGCTTGGCTTGGGACAGAGCTAACGACTACGAGCAGTACTTC
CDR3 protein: CASSLAWDRANDYEQYF

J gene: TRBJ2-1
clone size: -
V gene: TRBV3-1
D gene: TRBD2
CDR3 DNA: TGCGCCAGCAGCCAAACGGCGGGAGGTCCGGAGCAGTTCTTC
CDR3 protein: CASSQTAGGPEQFF

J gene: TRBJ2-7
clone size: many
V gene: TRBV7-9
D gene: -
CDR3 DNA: TGTGCCAGCAGCTTAGAAGACTACGAGCAGTACTTC
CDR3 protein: CASSLEDYEQYF

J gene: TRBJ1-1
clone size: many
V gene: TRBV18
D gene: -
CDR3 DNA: TGTGCCAGCTCATCAACGGACAAGAACACTGAAGCTTTCTTT
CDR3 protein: CASSSTDKNTEAFF

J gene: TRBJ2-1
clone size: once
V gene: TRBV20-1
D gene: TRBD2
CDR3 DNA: TGCAGTGCTAGCCCCGGGACTAGCGGGAGAGGTGAGCAGTTCTTC
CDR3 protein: CSASPGTSGRGEQFF

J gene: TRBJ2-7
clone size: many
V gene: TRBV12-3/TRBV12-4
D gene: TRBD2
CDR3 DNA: TGTGCCAGCAGTTTAGGCCAGCGGGGGACCTACGAGCAGTACTTC
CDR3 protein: CASSLGQRGTYEQYF

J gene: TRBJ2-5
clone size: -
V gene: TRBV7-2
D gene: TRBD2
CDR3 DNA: TGTGCCAGCAGCTTAGCTAGCGGGAGAGTAGAGACCCAGTACTTC
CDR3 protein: CASSLASGRVETQYF

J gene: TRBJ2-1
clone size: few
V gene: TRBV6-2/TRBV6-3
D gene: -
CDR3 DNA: TGTGCCAGCAGTTACAGGAGGGACTGGGGCAATGAGCAGTTCTTC
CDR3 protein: CASSYRRDWGNEQFF

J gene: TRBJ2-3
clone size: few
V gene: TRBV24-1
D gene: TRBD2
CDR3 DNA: TGTGCCACCAGTGGGACTAGCGGGAGGGCCGGAGATACGCAGTATTTT
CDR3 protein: CATSGTSGRAGDTQYF

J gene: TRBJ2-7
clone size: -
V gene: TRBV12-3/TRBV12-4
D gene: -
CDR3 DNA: TGTGCCAGCACCCGGGACACGGGTCCTAGCGAGCAGTACTTC
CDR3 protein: CASTRDTGPSEQYF

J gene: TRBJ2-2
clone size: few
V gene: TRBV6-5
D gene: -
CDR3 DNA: TGTGCCAGCAGTTACTCGGGAATTGGCGGGGAGCTGTTTTTT
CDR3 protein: CASSYSGIGGELFF

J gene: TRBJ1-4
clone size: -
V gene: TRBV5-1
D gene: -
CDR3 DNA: TGCGCCAGCAGCACAGGACTGGATGAAAAACTGTTTTTT
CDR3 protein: CASSTGLDEKLFF

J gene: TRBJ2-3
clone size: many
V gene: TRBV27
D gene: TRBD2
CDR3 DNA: TGTGCCAGCAGTCCCCAAAATCGACTAGCGGCCAAGTTCACAGATACGCAGTATTTT
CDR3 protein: CASSPQNRLAAKFTDTQYF

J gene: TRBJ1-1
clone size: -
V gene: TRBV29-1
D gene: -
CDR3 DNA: TGCAGCGTCCTCCTATTTACCATGAACACTGAAGCTTTCTTT
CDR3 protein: CSVLLFTMNTEAFF

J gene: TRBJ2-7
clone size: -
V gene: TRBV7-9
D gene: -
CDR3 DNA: TGTGCCAGCAGCTTAGATGGGGAGATTGAGCAGTACTTC
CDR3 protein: CASSLDGEIEQYF

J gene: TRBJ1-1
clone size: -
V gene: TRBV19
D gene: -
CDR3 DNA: TGTGCCAGTAGTATAACGGGGGGCACTGAAGCTTTCTTT
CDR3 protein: CASSITGGTEAFF

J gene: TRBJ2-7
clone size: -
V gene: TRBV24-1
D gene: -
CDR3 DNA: TGTGCCACCAGTGATGCCGAGGGCTACGAGCAGTACTTC
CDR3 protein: CATSDAEGYEQYF

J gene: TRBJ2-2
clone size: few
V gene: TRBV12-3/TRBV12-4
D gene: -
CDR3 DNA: TGTGCCAGCAGCTCAGGACCACCACCCGGGGAGCTGTTTTTT
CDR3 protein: CASSSGPPPGELFF

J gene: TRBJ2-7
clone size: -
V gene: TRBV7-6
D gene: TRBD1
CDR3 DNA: TGTGCCAGCAGCTTAGCGACAGGGTTGGGCGAGCAGTACTTC
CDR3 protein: CASSLATGLGEQYF

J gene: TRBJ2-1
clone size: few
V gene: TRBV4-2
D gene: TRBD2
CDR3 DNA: TGTGCCAGCAGCCAAGAAGGGGCGGGGGGGGTTTTCAATGAGCAGTTCTTC
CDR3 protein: CASSQEGAGGVFNEQFF

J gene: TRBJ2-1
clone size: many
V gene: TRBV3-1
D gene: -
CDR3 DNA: TGTGCCAGCAGCCAGCTAGCGCGCAATGAGCAGTTCTTC
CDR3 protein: CASSQLARNEQFF

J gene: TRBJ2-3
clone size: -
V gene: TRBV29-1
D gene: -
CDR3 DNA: TGCAGCGTTGGGCGCGACTGGGGCACAGATACGCAGTATTTT
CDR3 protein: CSVGRDWGTDTQYF

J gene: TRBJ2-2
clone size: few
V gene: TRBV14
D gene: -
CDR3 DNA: TGTGCCAGCAGCCAAGATCCCACCCCAGCCGGGGAGCTGTTTTTT
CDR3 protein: CASSQDPTPAGELFF

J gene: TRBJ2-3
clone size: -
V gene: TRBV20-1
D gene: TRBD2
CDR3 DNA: TGCAGTGCCCGCCCCGTCAGCGGGAGGACAGATACGCAGTATTTT
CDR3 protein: CSARPVSGRTDTQYF

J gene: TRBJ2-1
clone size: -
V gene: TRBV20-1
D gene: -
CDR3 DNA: TGCAGTGCTAGAGATGCCGGACCGCAGTTCTTC
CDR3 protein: CSARDAGPQFF

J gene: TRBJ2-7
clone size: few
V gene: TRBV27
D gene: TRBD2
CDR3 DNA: TGTGCCAGCAGTCCTGGGACTAGCCAATCCTACGAGCAGTACTTC
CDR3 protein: CASSPGTSQSYEQYF